A single sample gave rise to the 27 T cell receptor beta chains below, sequenced in a study of cytomegalovirus exposure and HLA in healthy donors. Primers: 60 Vbeta forward and 13 Jbeta reverse. Sequenced by immunoSEQ multiplex PCR; TCRdb stores in-frame clones only, minus some. The profile shows under 110,000 clones, 75% to 90% of them singletons. The sample taken for sequencing was PBMCs. The receptors were sampled from a man aged 30 to 39 in good health and CMV-seronegative.

The rearrangement links TRBV2 to TRBJ1-4, with 8 bases aligning to TRBD1. Germline V gene data show CDR1 as SNHLY and CDR2 as FYNNEI. This CDR3 contains 17 residues. J lost 5 bases, V lost 3 bases, and 11 bases had no gene match. CDR3 coding DNA: TGTGCCAGCAGTGAGGACAGGGCTCCCTCGAACAATGAAAAACTGTTTTTT. Amino acid sequence: CASSEDRAPSNNEKLFF.

The chain links TRBV6-1 to TRBJ1-4; the match to TRBD1 covers 7 bases. Germline V CDR1 and CDR2: MNHNS, SASEGT. The V gene end was trimmed by 9 bases and the J gene end by 8 bases; junction bases not matched to a gene: 9. The CDR3 totals 13 residues. CDR3 in amino acids: CASQGQRGEKLFF. The CDR3 bases are TGTGCCAGTCAGGGACAGCGGGGGGAAAAACTGTTTTTT.

In DNA, the CDR3 is TGTGCCAGCAACCGGGACACCAACTCTGGAAACACCATATATTTT. Protein: CASNRDTNSGNTIYF. The chain employs TRBV28 and TRBJ1-3; possible D gene TRBD1, 6 bases. Germline V CDR1 and CDR2: MDHEN, SYDVKM. The CDR3 totals 15 residues. Between the trimmed V and J ends, which lost 7 bases and 0 bases, there was a span of 13 bases.

This chain's CDR3 is CASSFSYEQYF. The CDR3 coding sequence is TGTGCCAGCAGCTTCAGCTACGAGCAGTACTTC. The rearrangement joins TRBV7-9 to TRBJ2-7; D call uncertain. This CDR3 is 11 amino acids long. Trimming pared 3 bases from V and 3 bases from J, leaving 3 bases between. Germline CDR1 reads SEHNR; CDR2 reads FQNEAQ (reference sequence).

The rearrangement joins TRBV5-1 to TRBJ2-5; D gene ambiguous. Trimming pared 1 base from V and 2 bases from J, leaving 6 bases between. The CDR3 consists of 13 residues. The germline V gene has CDR1 SGHRS and CDR2 YFSETQ. As DNA, the CDR3 is TGCGCCAGCAGCTTGCTGTTGCAAGAGACCCAGTACTTC. This encodes CASSLLLQETQYF.

This chain uses TRBV2 with TRBJ2-1; possibly TRBD2 for D (5 bases). Germline V lookup: CDR1 SNHLY, CDR2 FYNNEI. The CDR3 is made up of 12 amino acids. V was clipped by 4 bases and J by 8 bases, with 9 bases between them. The CDR3 DNA sequence: TGTGCCAGCAGTGGGGCGGGCTATGAGCAGTTCTTC. Translation: CASSGAGYEQFF.

The gene calls are TRBV5-1 and TRBJ2-5; TRBD1 agrees at 8 bases. CDR3 size: 16 residues. V was clipped by 3 bases and J by 9 bases; unmatched bases: 16. Germline CDR1 reads SGHRS; CDR2 reads YFSETQ. The CDR3 coding sequence is TGCGCCAGCAGCTATGAGCCAGGGGGCGGAGAGAACCCCCAGTACTTC. It specifies CASSYEPGGGENPQYF.

The J gene is TRBJ2-7, the V gene TRBV10-3; TRBD1 matches at 7 bases. Per germline, CDR1 ENHRY and CDR2 SYGVKD. The CDR3 length is 13 residues. V shed 10 bases, J shed 6 bases, and the junction held 12 bases outside the gene matches. CDR3 nucleotide sequence: TGTGCCACCAAAGACAGGGATTTTCTCGAGCAGTACTTC. Translating gives CATKDRDFLEQYF.

This clone showed up just a few times. The chain has TRBV19 and TRBJ2-7; a weak D match, TRBD1 (6 bases). This CDR3 region has 13 residues. Germline CDR1 is LNHDA and CDR2 is SQIVND (reference sequence). V dropped 3 bases and J dropped 3 bases, with 9 bases sitting between them. The CDR3 reads CASSIGTNYEQYF. CDR3 bases: TGTGCCAGTAGTATCGGGACAAACTACGAGCAGTACTTC.

The chain employs TRBV27 and TRBJ2-3, with a possible D match to TRBD2 (5 bases). The V gene's germline CDR1 is MNHEY and CDR2 SMNVEV (reference sequence). CDR3 length: 14 residues. Trimming cost V 2 bases and J 4 bases, with 10 bases left between them. The CDR3 reads CASSLGRVSDTQYF. The CDR3 coding sequence is TGTGCCAGCAGTTTAGGGCGGGTTTCAGATACGCAGTATTTT.

The V and J genes are TRBV7-3 and TRBJ2-1; possibly TRBD2 for D (5 bases). This CDR3 comprises 16 residues. Germline loops: CDR1 SGHTA, CDR2 FQGTGA. V was cut by 5 bases and J by 0 bases, with 14 bases left in between. CDR3 in amino acids: CASSTPSSSSYNEQFF. CDR3 coding DNA: TGTGCCAGCAGCACACCTAGCTCGAGCTCCTACAATGAGCAGTTCTTC.

The V call is TRBV9, the J call TRBJ1-1; D may be TRBD1 (5 bases). Germline CDR1 is SGDLS and CDR2 is YYNGEE. The CDR3 has 14 amino acids. V shed 0 bases and J shed 1 base, with 7 bases lying between them. This chain's CDR3 is CASSVGGQNTEAFF. DNA of the CDR3: TGTGCCAGCAGCGTAGGTGGACAGAACACTGAAGCTTTCTTT.

This clone was recorded a few times. V gene TRBV9 combines with J gene TRBJ2-5, with TRBD1 as a possible D gene (5 bases). Germline CDR1 reads SGDLS; CDR2 reads YYNGEE. Trimming shortened V by 0 bases and J by 3 bases, and 9 bases separated the two germline ends. This CDR3 has 14 amino acids. The DNA of the CDR3 is TGTGCCAGCAGCGTAGATCCGACAGAAGAGACCCAGTACTTC. It codes for CASSVDPTEETQYF.

This chain connects TRBV5-8 to TRBJ2-5; D is undetermined. V was shortened by 1 base and J by 4 bases, with 11 bases between the two germline ends. The germline V gene encodes CDR1 SGHTS and CDR2 YDEGEE. This CDR3 region has 14 residues. This CDR3 is CASSLPAGRETQYF. The DNA of the CDR3 is TGTGCCAGCAGCTTGCCGGCAGGCCGAGAGACCCAGTACTTC.

This clone was seen a single time. The V call is TRBV7-2, the J call TRBJ2-1, with D hard to call. The germline V gene encodes CDR1 SGHTA and CDR2 FQGNSA. Trimming left V 5 bases short and J 6 bases short, with 17 bases between. The CDR3 is 15 residues long. The DNA of the CDR3 is TGTGCCAGCAGCCCCTGGCCAACCATCTCCAATGAGCAGTTCTTC. Its translation: CASSPWPTISNEQFF. Full variable domain (rest looked up from reference TRBV7-2 and TRBJ2-1): GAGVSQSPSNKVTEKGKDVELRCDPISGHTALYWYRQSLGQGLEFLIYFQGNSAPDKSGLPSDRFSAERTGGSVSTLTIQRTQQEDSAVYLCASSPWPTISNEQFFGPGTRLTVL.

About this clone: The junction departs from germline at one end; a sequencing error may be responsible. This chain connects TRBV4-1 to TRBJ2-1; 8 bases map to TRBD2. There are 14 residues in the CDR3. The V gene's germline CDR1 is MGHRA and CDR2 YSYEKL. The CDR3 DNA is TGCGCCAGCAGCCAGCGGGGGGCCTACGATGAGCAGTTCTTC. Its translation is CASSQRGAYDEQFF.

The chain uses TRBV19 and TRBJ2-7, with D hard to call. The CDR3 spans 14 residues. Germline V CDR1 and CDR2: LNHDA, SQIVND (reference sequence). Between the trimmed V and J ends, which lost 3 bases and 2 bases, there was a span of 11 bases. The CDR3 coding sequence is TGTGCCAGTAGTATGGTCGTTAGTCCCTACGAGCAGTACTTC. Residues: CASSMVVSPYEQYF.

The chain employs TRBV5-6 and TRBJ2-7; weak D call: TRBD1 (6 bases). From germline, CDR1 is SGHDT and CDR2 YYEEEE. This CDR3 has 15 residues. V shed 0 bases and J shed 2 bases, with 12 bases lying between them. In DNA form, the CDR3 reads TGTGCCAGCAGCTTGGGGACAGAGACACCCTACGAGCAGTACTTC. It encodes CASSLGTETPYEQYF.

The gene calls are TRBV6-5 and TRBJ2-1; 8 bases align to TRBD2. CDR3 length: 15 amino acids. V was clipped by 6 bases and J by 6 bases; unmatched bases: 10. From germline, CDR1 is MNHEY and CDR2 SVGAGI. Here the CDR3 reads CASRPEGTSRNEQFF. The CDR3 bases are TGTGCCAGCAGACCAGAAGGGACTAGTCGCAATGAGCAGTTCTTC.

In its sample, this clone was seen once. The chain has TRBV30 and TRBJ2-3; D is unresolved. V lost 4 bases, J lost 5 bases, and 7 bases lay in between. Germline loops: CDR1 GTSNPN, CDR2 SVGIG (reference sequence). The CDR3 contains 11 residues. Here the CDR3 reads CAWTELDTQYF. In DNA, the CDR3 is TGTGCCTGGACCGAGTTAGATACGCAGTATTTT. Full variable domain (rest looked up from reference TRBV30 and TRBJ2-3): SQTIHQWPATLVQPVGSPLSLECTVEGTSNPNLYWYRQAAGRGLQLLFYSVGIGQISSEVPQNLSASRPQDRQFILSSKKLLLSDSGFYLCAWTELDTQYFGPGTRLTVL.

This clone showed up just a few times. V is TRBV28 and J is TRBJ2-7, with a weak D call TRBD2 (7 bases). The CDR3 is made up of 16 amino acids. V lost 6 bases to trimming and J lost 4 bases, with 22 bases between them. CDR1 is MDHEN, CDR2 SYDVKM, per germline. The CDR3 DNA reads as TGTGCCAGCAGGCCCGGTGGGGGGGGCACTAGGTACGAGCAGTACTTC. Amino acids: CASRPGGGGTRYEQYF.

The V gene is TRBV7-3, the J gene TRBJ2-1; 8 bases are a match to TRBD1. The V segment lost 2 bases and the J segment 5 bases; nucleotides outside the gene matches: 5. This CDR3 contains 15 residues. Germline lookup yields CDR1 SGHTA and CDR2 FQGTGA. The CDR3 sequence is CASSLAGGPNNEQFF. The CDR3 bases are TGTGCCAGCAGCTTAGCAGGGGGCCCCAACAATGAGCAGTTCTTC. Together with reference TRBV7-3 and TRBJ2-1, the CDR3 gives the full variable domain: GAGVSQTPSNKVTEKGKYVELRCDPISGHTALYWYRQSLGQGPEFLIYFQGTGAADDSGLPNDRFFAVRPEGSVSTLKIQRTERGDSAVYLCASSLAGGPNNEQFFGPGTRLTVL.

V usage is TRBV11-3 and J usage is TRBJ2-7, with 9 bases aligning to TRBD1. The CDR3 runs to 15 residues. J lost 3 bases, V lost 2 bases, and 5 bases had no gene match. Germline V gene lookup returns CDR1 SGHNT and CDR2 YENEEA. CDR3 region: CASSLPGQGRYEQYF. In DNA, the CDR3 is TGTGCCAGCAGCTTACCGGGACAGGGACGCTACGAGCAGTACTTC.

This chain's CDR3 is CASSLSYDTQYF. The CDR3 bases are TGTGCCAGCAGCCTTTCGTATGATACGCAGTATTTT. The chain is built from TRBV5-4 and TRBJ2-3; D is ambiguous. Germline assignment: CDR1 SGHNT and CDR2 YYREEE (reference sequence). The ends were cut back, 4 bases at V and 6 bases at J, with 9 bases in the middle. The CDR3 contains 12 residues.

The chain recombines TRBV11-2 with TRBJ2-7; 7 bases align to TRBD2. The CDR3 spans 15 residues. Germline V gene lookup returns CDR1 SGHAT and CDR2 FQNNGV. The V and J ends lost 4 bases and 3 bases, in that order; junction bases with no gene match: 9. The CDR3 DNA sequence: TGTGCCAGCAGCTCCGTCGGGGGGAACTACTACGAGCAGTACTTC. As protein: CASSSVGGNYYEQYF.

This sequence joins TRBV29-1 and TRBJ2-1, with TRBD1 identical over 7 bases. CDR3 length: 12 residues. The germline CDR1 and CDR2 sequences are SQVTM and ANQGSEA. The V gene end was trimmed by 0 bases and the J gene end by 10 bases; junction bases not matched to a gene: 3. CDR3 sequence reads: CSVEEIQGEQFF. The CDR3 region has the DNA TGCAGCGTTGAAGAGATACAGGGGGAGCAGTTCTTC.

This clone has only one observation. The chain links TRBV7-9 to TRBJ2-7; possibly TRBD1 for D (6 bases). Germline V lookup: CDR1 SEHNR, CDR2 FQNEAQ (reference sequence). Trimming cost V 4 bases and J 0 bases, with 19 bases left between them. The length of the CDR3 is 17 residues. CDR3 protein: CASSSDSGQRNSYEQYF. CDR3 in DNA: TGTGCCAGCAGCTCGGACAGCGGACAAAGAAACTCCTACGAGCAGTACTTC.